Given below is one TCR beta chain in context. Its antigen is not known. This sample was taken from a study of radiotherapy plus CTLA-4 blockade in lung cancer. Study results and limitations: Peripheral blood showed expansion of tumor-derived TCR clones after radiotherapy and ipilimumab.

The repertoire was sequenced with immunoSEQ multiplex PCR; TCRdb's copy has only in-frame clones and lacks some. The profile shows about 59,000 clones, about 80% of them singletons. V lost 6 bases to trimming and J lost 11 bases; unmatched junction nucleotides: 8. Germline CDR1 and CDR2: MNHNS and SASEGT. This CDR3 spans 12 amino acids. Chemo-refractory metastatic non-small-cell lung cancer patients underwent focal radiation alongside CTLA-4 blockade with ipilimumab. This TCR was recovered from a human donor with non-small cell lung cancer whose response to radiotherapy plus ipilimumab could not be evaluated. Sequenced material: peripheral blood, taken from a patient treated with radiotherapy plus ipilimumab. This sequence joins TRBV6-1 and TRBJ1-1, with 8 bases fitting TRBD1. CDR3 residues: CASRSTGGRAFF. For the CDR3, the DNA is TGTGCCAGCAGATCCACAGGGGGTAGGGCTTTCTTT.